Presented here are 23 T cell receptor beta chains from one specimen sequenced in a study of T cell responses to AZD1222 COVID-19 vaccine. TCRdb's table, derived via immunoSEQ multiplex PCR, lists solely in-frame clones and lacks some. The data contain under 150,000 clones, roughly 90% of them singletons. The starting material was peripheral blood, obtained on day 0 of AZD1222 vaccination. All receptors derive from an adult in good health.

V and J are TRBV27 and TRBJ1-2; D might be TRBD1 (5 bases). CDR1 is MNHEY, CDR2 SMNVEV, per germline (reference sequence). The CDR3 sequence is 14 residues long. V was trimmed by 4 bases and J by 4 bases, leaving 13 bases between them. The CDR3 is CASSSRGSTYGYTF. The CDR3 DNA reads as TGTGCCAGCAGTTCGCGGGGGTCGACCTATGGCTACACCTTC.

The rearrangement uses TRBV5-1 and TRBJ1-3, with D maybe TRBD1 (5 bases). CDR3 length: 14 residues. CDR1 and CDR2 (germline): SGHRS, YFSETQ. Deletions cut 0 bases from V and 7 bases from J, with 11 bases between. CDR3 residues: CASSLAHAGNTIYF. The CDR3 nucleotides are TGCGCCAGCAGCTTGGCCCATGCAGGGAACACCATATATTTT.

This sequence joins TRBV6-5 and TRBJ1-6; D unclear. The CDR3 has 14 residues. Trimming cost V 2 bases and J 4 bases, with 6 bases left between them. From germline, CDR1 is MNHEY and CDR2 SVGAGI. CDR3 sequence reads: CASSYDAYNSPLHF. Written as DNA, the CDR3 is TGTGCCAGCAGTTACGACGCTTATAATTCACCCCTCCACTTT.

The rearrangement joins TRBV7-2 to TRBJ1-2; D is uncertain. Trimming removed 3 bases from V and 0 bases from J, with 8 bases in between. The CDR3 is 14 residues long. Germline V gene data show CDR1 as SGHTA and CDR2 as FQGNSA. DNA for the CDR3: TGTGCCAGCAGCTTTTTCATAGCTAACTATGGCTACACCTTC. Amino acids: CASSFFIANYGYTF.

The chain joins TRBV7-2 to TRBJ2-5; tentatively, D is TRBD1 or TRBD2 (5 bases each). Trimming shortened V by 5 bases and J by 5 bases, and 21 bases separated the two germline ends. Looked up from germline, CDR1 is SGHTA and CDR2 is FQGNSA. The CDR3 is 16 residues long. In DNA form, the CDR3 reads TGTGCCAGCAGCCCTGTGACTGTGGGGGTCGGGGAGACCCAGTACTTC. It translates to CASSPVTVGVGETQYF.

The chain carries TRBV3-1 (or the pseudogene TRBV3-2) and TRBJ1-4, with a tentative D call TRBD1 (5 bases). V was pared by 9 bases and J by 3 bases, with 11 bases between. The CDR3 extends over 13 amino acids. Per the germline V gene, CDR1 is LGHDT and CDR2 is YNNKEL (reference sequence). As DNA, the CDR3 is TGTGCCAGTTCGGGGCAGGCTAATGAAAAACTGTTTTTT. Protein product: CASSGQANEKLFF.

This chain connects TRBV3-1 (or the pseudogene TRBV3-2) to TRBJ1-3; no definite D call. Trimming cost V 6 bases and J 0 bases, with 12 bases left between them. CDR3 length equals 15 residues. Germline V lookup: CDR1 LGHDT, CDR2 YNNKEL (reference sequence). Written as DNA, the CDR3 is TGTGCCAGCAGACGCAGCAAAAGCTCTGGAAACACCATATATTTT. Translation gives CASRRSKSSGNTIYF.

The J gene is TRBJ1-5, the V gene TRBV27; possibly TRBD1 for D (5 bases). V was trimmed by 7 bases and J by 2 bases, leaving 12 bases between them. The CDR3 extends over 14 amino acids. Germline V lookup: CDR1 MNHEY, CDR2 SMNVEV (reference sequence). The DNA of the CDR3 is TGTGCCAGCACTCCAGGGATGGGCAATCAGCCCCAGCATTTT. Protein sequence: CASTPGMGNQPQHF.

This chain uses TRBV10-1 with TRBJ1-1; D remains ambiguous. Germline values: CDR1 WNHNN, CDR2 SYGVQD (reference sequence). This CDR3 has 13 residues. Trimming left V 3 bases short and J 4 bases short, with 9 bases between. The CDR3 loop is CASSDGASTEAFF. In DNA, the CDR3 is TGCGCCAGCAGTGATGGTGCGAGCACTGAAGCTTTCTTT.

The V call is TRBV9, the J call TRBJ2-3; 8 nucleotides match TRBD2. Germline trimming cut 6 bases from V and 6 bases from J; bases unmatched to any gene: 15. Germline CDR1 reads SGDLS; CDR2 reads YYNGEE. This CDR3 is built from 16 residues. DNA for the CDR3: TGTGCCAGCAATCTCGGTACGGGGGGGGCCACGGATACGCAGTATTTT. Protein: CASNLGTGGATDTQYF.

The V call is TRBV9, the J call TRBJ2-3; D perhaps matches TRBD1 (5 bases). The CDR3 sequence is 15 residues long. V shed 0 bases and J shed 4 bases, with 12 bases lying between them. Germline V gene sequence: CDR1 SGDLS, CDR2 YYNGEE. In nucleotides, the CDR3 is TGTGCCAGCAGCGTAGAGGGCAGGGTGGCAGATACGCAGTATTTT. It is translated as CASSVEGRVADTQYF.

The rearrangement uses TRBV21-1 and TRBJ1-2; the table's D call TRBD1 went unverified against the DNA. TRBV21-1 is listed as a pseudogene. This CDR3 is built from 15 residues. Written as DNA, the CDR3 is TGTGCCAGCGCCCGCGGACCACAGGGGCATATTGGCTACACCTTC. Translating gives CASARGPQGHIGYTF.

This rearrangement joins TRBV6-2 or TRBV6-3 to TRBJ1-2; D might be TRBD1 (6 bases). This CDR3 region has 13 residues. The V gene's germline CDR1 is MNHEY and CDR2 SVGEGT. With 6 bases removed from V and 0 bases from J, the gap between germline ends came to 8 bases. The CDR3 DNA is TGTGCCAGCAGCGGACAGACTAACTATGGCTACACCTTC. Protein product: CASSGQTNYGYTF.

The J gene is TRBJ2-7, the V gene TRBV3-1 (or the pseudogene TRBV3-2); the match to TRBD1 covers 7 bases. Germline-derived CDR1 and CDR2 are LGHDT and YNNKEL (reference sequence). This CDR3 comprises 15 residues. The V segment lost 4 bases and the J segment 4 bases; nucleotides outside the gene matches: 10. The CDR3 is CASSLAGTAAYEQYF. The CDR3 nucleotides read TGTGCCAGCAGCCTAGCAGGGACAGCCGCATACGAGCAGTACTTC.

The rearrangement uses TRBV18 and TRBJ2-7; maybe TRBD1 (5 bases). The CDR3 length is 15 residues. Trimming cost V 4 bases and J 2 bases, with 15 bases left between them. CDR1 is KGHSH, CDR2 LQKENI, per germline. The CDR3 DNA is TGTGCCAGCTCACAACTCACAGGATCCACCTACGAGCAGTACTTC. Encoded protein: CASSQLTGSTYEQYF.

The V call is TRBV4-1, the J call TRBJ1-3, with D possibly TRBD1 on 5 matching bases. There are 18 residues in the CDR3. CDR1 and CDR2 from the germline V gene are MGHRA and YSYEKL. Trimming shortened V by 0 bases and J by 0 bases, and 15 bases separated the two germline ends. This CDR3 is CASSQDGYRRLSGNTIYF. CDR3 nucleotides: TGCGCCAGCAGCCAAGATGGTTACAGGAGACTCTCTGGAAACACCATATATTTT.

This chain connects TRBV13 to TRBJ1-1; 9 bases are shared with TRBD1. The J segment lost 0 bases and the V segment lost 5 bases, leaving 10 bases of the junction unmatched. The length of the CDR3 is 17 residues. Germline V gene sequence: CDR1 PRHDT, CDR2 FYEKMQ (reference sequence). The CDR3 DNA sequence: TGTGCCAGCAGCCCACGGACAGGGGTTAGGATGAACACTGAAGCTTTCTTT. It translates to CASSPRTGVRMNTEAFF.

This clone has at least ten counts. This chain connects TRBV6-2 or TRBV6-3 to TRBJ2-6; no reliable D call. The germline gives CDR1 MNHEY, CDR2 SVGEGT. Trimming took off 0 bases at V and 0 bases at J, with 6 bases between the two ends. This CDR3 contains 16 residues. The CDR3 DNA sequence: TGTGCCAGCAGTTACTCCCCAGACTCTGGGGCCAACGTCCTGACTTTC. As protein: CASSYSPDSGANVLTF.

The chain recombines TRBV4-1 with TRBJ2-1; 10 bases align to TRBD1. The trim removed 3 bases at V and 10 bases at J, leaving 9 bases unmatched. This CDR3 comprises 15 residues. Germline V gives CDR1 MGHRA, CDR2 YSYEKL. CDR3 region: CASSQRGQGMSEQFF. CDR3 DNA: TGCGCCAGCAGCCAGAGGGGACAGGGGATGTCGGAGCAGTTCTTC.

J is TRBJ1-1 and V is TRBV19; D remains unclear. The germline CDR1 and CDR2 sequences are LNHDA and SQIVND (reference sequence). V shed 7 bases and J shed 2 bases, with 14 bases lying between them. This CDR3 has 14 amino acids. For the CDR3, the DNA is TGTGCCAGTACCTCGTTTACGGCCAACACTGAAGCTTTCTTT. Its translation: CASTSFTANTEAFF. Based on the CDR3 plus reference TRBV19 and TRBJ1-1, the full variable domain is DGGITQSPKYLFRKEGQNVTLSCEQNLNHDAMYWYRQDPGQGLRLIYYSQIVNDFQKGDIAEGYSVSREKKESFPLTVTSAQKNPTAFYLCASTSFTANTEAFFGQGTRLTVV.

The CDR3 DNA follows: TGTGCCAGCAGCGAAAAGGTACAGGTTATTAGCAATCAGCCCCAGCATTTT. This encodes CASSEKVQVISNQPQHF. V gene TRBV7-2 combines with J gene TRBJ1-5; D may be TRBD1 (5 bases). Germline-derived CDR1 and CDR2 are SGHTA and FQGNSA. The CDR3 totals 17 residues. With 5 bases removed from V and 0 bases from J, the gap between germline ends came to 17 bases.

V gene TRBV6-5 combines with J gene TRBJ2-2; 7 positions agree with TRBD1. This CDR3 contains 14 residues. Trimming removed 6 bases from V and 0 bases from J; junction bases left unmatched: 1. Germline CDR1 reads MNHEY; CDR2 reads SVGAGI. The CDR3 region has the DNA TGTGCCAGCAGGGGACAGTCGAACACCGGGGAGCTGTTTTTT. Encoded protein: CASRGQSNTGELFF.

The chain combines TRBV9 with TRBJ2-1; D gene ambiguous. The CDR3 has 13 residues. CDR1 and CDR2 from the germline V gene are SGDLS and YYNGEE. V was pared by 0 bases and J by 8 bases, with 9 bases between. DNA for the CDR3: TGTGCCAGCAGCGTAGGTTCCGGATATGAGCAGTTCTTC. Amino acids: CASSVGSGYEQFF.